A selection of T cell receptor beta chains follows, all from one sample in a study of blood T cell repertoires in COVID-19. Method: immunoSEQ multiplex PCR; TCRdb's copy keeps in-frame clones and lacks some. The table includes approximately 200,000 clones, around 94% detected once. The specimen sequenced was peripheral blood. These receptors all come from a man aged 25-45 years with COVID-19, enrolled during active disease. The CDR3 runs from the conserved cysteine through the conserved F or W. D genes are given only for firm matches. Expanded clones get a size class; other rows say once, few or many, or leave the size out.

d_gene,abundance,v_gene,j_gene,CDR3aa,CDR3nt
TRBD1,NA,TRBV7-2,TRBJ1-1,CASSFGQDTEAFF,TGTGCCAGCAGCTTTGGACAGGACACTGAAGCTTTCTTT
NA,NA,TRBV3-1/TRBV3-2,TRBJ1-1,CASSPEGRGDTEAFF,TGTGCCAGCAGCCCTGAGGGGCGGGGGGACACTGAAGCTTTCTTT
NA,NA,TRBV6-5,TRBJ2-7,CATSPPGEQYF,TGTGCCACCAGCCCCCCGGGCGAGCAGTACTTC
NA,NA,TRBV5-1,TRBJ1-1,CASSGQGSDTEAFF,TGCGCCAGCAGCGGGCAGGGGAGTGACACTGAAGCTTTCTTT
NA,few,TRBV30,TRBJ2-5,CAWSPPRGQETQYF,TGTGCCTGGAGTCCCCCCCGGGGGCAAGAGACCCAGTACTTC
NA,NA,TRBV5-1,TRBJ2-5,CASSLVGRDFRETQYF,TGCGCCAGCAGCTTGGTCGGCAGGGATTTTAGGGAGACCCAGTACTTC
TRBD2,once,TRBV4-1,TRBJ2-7,CASSQDIGLARPEQYF,TGCGCCAGCAGCCAAGATATTGGACTAGCGCGGCCCGAGCAGTACTTC
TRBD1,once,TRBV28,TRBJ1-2,CASSTGQGNYGYTF,TGTGCCAGCAGTACAGGACAGGGGAACTATGGCTACACCTTC
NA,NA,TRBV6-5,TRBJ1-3,CASYREIGNTIYF,TGTGCCAGTTACAGGGAAATTGGAAACACCATATATTTT
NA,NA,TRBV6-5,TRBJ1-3,CASSQRGGSGNTIYF,TGTGCCAGCAGTCAAAGGGGGGGCTCTGGAAACACCATATATTTT
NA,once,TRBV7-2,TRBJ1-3,CASTDRRPGNTIYF,TGTGCCAGCACCGACAGGAGACCTGGAAACACCATATATTTT
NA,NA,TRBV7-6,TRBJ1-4,CASSLDQGLPNEKLFF,TGTGCCAGCAGCTTAGACCAGGGGCTACCTAATGAAAAACTGTTTTTT
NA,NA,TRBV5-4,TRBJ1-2,CASSFREFGYTF,TGTGCCAGCAGCTTCAGGGAATTTGGCTACACCTTC
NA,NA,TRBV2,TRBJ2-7,CASSGQSYEQYF,TGTGCCAGCAGTGGACAGTCCTACGAGCAGTACTTC
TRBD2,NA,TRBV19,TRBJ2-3,CASRERGGIDTQYF,TGTGCCAGTAGGGAGCGGGGGGGCATAGATACGCAGTATTTT
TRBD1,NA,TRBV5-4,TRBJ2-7,CASRSQGAGDEQYF,TGTGCCAGCAGGTCACAGGGGGCCGGGGACGAGCAGTACTTC